This T cell receptor beta chain is drawn from a study of blood T cell repertoires in COVID-19. Study details: Some COVID-19 samples were acute and others convalescent; all came from the United States, Italy and Spain. The analysed material was cDNA or gDNA that came from T cells, B-cell-depleted T cells, or PBMCs.

Under the authors' procedure: It was from reference gene primer amplification that nucleated cell counts were estimated. Libraries were prepared by immunoSEQ multiplex PCR; TCRdb keeps only in-frame clonotypes and omits some of them. The V and J calls and the clone size are those of that table, but D and trimming were determined from the DNA. The sample shows approximately 200,000 clones, 88% of them seen only once. The sample consisted of peripheral blood. The source is a woman in her 30s with acute or convalescent COVID-19.

The CDR3 DNA reads as TGTGCCAGCAGGAAACAGGGTTCCGGGGAGCTGTTTTTT. This gives the protein CASRKQGSGELFF. The V gene is TRBV12-3 or TRBV12-4, the J gene TRBJ2-2; TRBD1 is a possible D gene (6 bases). The CDR3 spans 13 residues. With 6 bases removed from V and 6 bases from J, the gap between germline ends came to 11 bases.